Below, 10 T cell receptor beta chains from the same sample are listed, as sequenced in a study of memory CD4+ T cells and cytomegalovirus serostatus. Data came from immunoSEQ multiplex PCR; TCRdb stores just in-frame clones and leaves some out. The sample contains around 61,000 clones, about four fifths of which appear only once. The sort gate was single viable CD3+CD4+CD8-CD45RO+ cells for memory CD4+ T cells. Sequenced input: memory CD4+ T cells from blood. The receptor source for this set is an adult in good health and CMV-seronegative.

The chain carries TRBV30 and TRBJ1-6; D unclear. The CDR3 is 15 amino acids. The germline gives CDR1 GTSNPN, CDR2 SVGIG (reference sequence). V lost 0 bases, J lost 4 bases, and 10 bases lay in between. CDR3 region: CAWSVPTGYNSPLHF. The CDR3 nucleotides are TGTGCCTGGAGTGTTCCGACGGGGTATAATTCACCCCTCCACTTT.

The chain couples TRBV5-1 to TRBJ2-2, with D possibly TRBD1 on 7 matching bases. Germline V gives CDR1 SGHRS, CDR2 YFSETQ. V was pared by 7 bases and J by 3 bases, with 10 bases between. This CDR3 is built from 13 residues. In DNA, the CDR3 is TGCGCCAGCGGCAGGGGGGACACCGGGGAGCTGTTTTTT. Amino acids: CASGRGDTGELFF.

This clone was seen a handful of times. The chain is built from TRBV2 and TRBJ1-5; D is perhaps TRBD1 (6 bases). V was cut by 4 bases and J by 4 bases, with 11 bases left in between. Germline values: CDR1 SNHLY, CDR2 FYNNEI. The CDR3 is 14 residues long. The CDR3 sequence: CASSVERGNQPQHF. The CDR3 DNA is TGTGCCAGCAGTGTAGAGAGGGGGAATCAGCCCCAGCATTTT.

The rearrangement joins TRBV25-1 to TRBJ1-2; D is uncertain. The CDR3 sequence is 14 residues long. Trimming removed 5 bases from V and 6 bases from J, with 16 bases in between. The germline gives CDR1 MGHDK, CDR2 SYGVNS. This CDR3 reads CASSPTGRSNGYTF. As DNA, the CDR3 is TGTGCCAGCAGTCCAACCGGAAGATCCAATGGCTACACCTTC.

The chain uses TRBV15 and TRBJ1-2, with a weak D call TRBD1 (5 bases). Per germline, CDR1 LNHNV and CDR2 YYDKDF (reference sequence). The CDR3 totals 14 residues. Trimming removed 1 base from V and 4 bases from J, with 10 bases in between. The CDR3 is CATSRVGRAYGYTF. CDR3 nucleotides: TGTGCCACCAGCAGAGTAGGCAGGGCCTATGGCTACACCTTC.

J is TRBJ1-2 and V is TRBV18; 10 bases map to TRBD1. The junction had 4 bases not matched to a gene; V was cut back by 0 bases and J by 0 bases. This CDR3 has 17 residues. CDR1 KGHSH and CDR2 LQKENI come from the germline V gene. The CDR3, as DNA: TGTGCCAGCTCACCACCAGGGACAGGGGCCACTAACTATGGCTACACCTTC. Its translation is CASSPPGTGATNYGYTF.

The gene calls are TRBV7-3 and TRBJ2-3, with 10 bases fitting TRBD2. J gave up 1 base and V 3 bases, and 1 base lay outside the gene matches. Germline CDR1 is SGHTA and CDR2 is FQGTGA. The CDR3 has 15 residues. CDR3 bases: TGTGCCAGCAGCTTGACTAGCGGGCGCACAGATACGCAGTATTTT. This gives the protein CASSLTSGRTDTQYF.

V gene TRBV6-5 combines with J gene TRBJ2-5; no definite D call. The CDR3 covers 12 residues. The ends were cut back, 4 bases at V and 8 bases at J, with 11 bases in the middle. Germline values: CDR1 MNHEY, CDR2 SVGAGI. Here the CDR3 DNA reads TGTGCCAGCAGTTCAACAGCAAAAACCCAGTACTTC. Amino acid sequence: CASSSTAKTQYF.

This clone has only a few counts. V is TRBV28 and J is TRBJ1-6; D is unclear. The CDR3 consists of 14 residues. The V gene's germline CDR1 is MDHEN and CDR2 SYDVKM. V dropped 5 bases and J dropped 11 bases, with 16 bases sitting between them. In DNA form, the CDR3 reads TGTGCCAGCAGTCCCCCTAGGGCGAACACACCCCTCCACTTT. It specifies CASSPPRANTPLHF.

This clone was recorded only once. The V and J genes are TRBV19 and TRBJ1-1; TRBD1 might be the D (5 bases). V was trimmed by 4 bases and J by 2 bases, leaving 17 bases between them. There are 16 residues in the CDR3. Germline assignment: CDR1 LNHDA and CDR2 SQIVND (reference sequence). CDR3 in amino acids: CASSRGTLPPNTEAFF. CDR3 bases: TGTGCCAGTAGTAGGGGGACCCTACCACCCAACACTGAAGCTTTCTTT.